The sample holds a few counts of the clone carrying this TCR beta chain. Its specificity is not known. This entry comes from a study of regulatory T cells in long-lasting Graves disease. For the study at large: Positive TSH receptor antibodies alongside over 5 years of antithyroid drugs were what marked Graves' disease as persistent. Study-level findings and limits: Peripheral blood alone, not thyroid tissue, underwent study. Limited samples may have lowered accuracy.

Time point of the sample: persistent/refractory GD, antithyroid drugs over 5 years with positive TRAb. Generation of the TCR library employed RNA extracted from PBMCs. The patients included were those that came from an endocrinology department in Xi'an, China. TCR beta libraries were built with iRepertoire HTBI primers and Arm-PCR of CDR3 regions. TCRdb redid the calling of the multiplex PCR reads with MiXCR, one entry per CDR3 protein. The data show almost 350,000 distinct CDR3 sequences, roughly 21% seen once. The specimen comprised peripheral blood mononuclear cells (PBMCs), sampled when the disease was refractory, from a patient treated with antithyroid drugs. The sequence derives from a female donor with Graves disease.

CDR3 nucleotide sequence: TGTGCCAGCAGTGACCCTCAGCAGGTCCTTACCTACGAGCAGTACTTC. As protein: CASSDPQQVLTYEQYF. The gene calls are TRBV6-1 and TRBJ2-7; D ambiguous. V was pared by 3 bases and J by 2 bases, with 17 bases between. This CDR3 spans 16 amino acids. Germline V gene data show CDR1 as MNHNS and CDR2 as SASEGT.